The 5 T cell receptor beta chains reported below all come from one sample, sequenced in a study of technical replicates of blood from a few donors. TCRdb's table, derived via immunoSEQ multiplex PCR, lists solely in-frame clones and lacks some. In the table there are roughly 72,000 clones, 95% to 98% of which are singletons. The sequenced material came from T cells isolated from PBMCs. All receptors derive from a human donor in good health.

This clone was observed a single time. J is TRBJ2-2 and V is TRBV9; D possibly corresponds to TRBD2 (6 bases). Per the germline V gene, CDR1 is SGDLS and CDR2 is YYNGEE. This CDR3 region has 16 residues. Deletions cut 0 bases from V and 4 bases from J, with 13 bases between. CDR3 nucleotides: TGTGCCAGCAGCGTAGAGGGCCAGGGAGGCACCGGGGAGCTGTTTTTT. Protein sequence: CASSVEGQGGTGELFF. The full variable domain, rest sourced from reference TRBV9 and TRBJ2-2, is DSGVTQTPKHLITATGQRVTLRCSPRSGDLSVYWYQQSLDQGLQFLIQYYNGEERAKGNILERFSAQQFPDLHSELNLSSLELGDSALYFCASSVEGQGGTGELFFGEGSRLTVL.

The V and J genes are TRBV10-3 and TRBJ2-7, with 9 positions matching TRBD1. The trim removed 2 bases at V and 5 bases at J, leaving 13 bases unmatched. The CDR3 totals 17 residues. Germline V gene lookup returns CDR1 ENHRY and CDR2 SYGVKD. CDR3 loop: CAISEPDYGQGKDEQYF. DNA for the CDR3: TGTGCCATCAGTGAGCCCGATTACGGACAGGGGAAGGACGAGCAGTACTTC.

V and J are TRBV21-1 and TRBJ2-2; TRBD1 is taken as the D call from the table, unchecked against the DNA. TRBV21-1 is marked as a pseudogene. This CDR3 is 16 amino acids long. CDR3 loop: CASSNDDRGNTGELFF. The CDR3, as DNA: TGTGCCAGCAGCAACGACGACAGGGGGAACACCGGGGAGCTGTTTTTT.

The chain recombines TRBV11-3 with TRBJ2-3, with D perhaps TRBD2 (7 bases). The CDR3 covers 14 residues. V lost 8 bases and J 0 bases, leaving 12 bases between the germline ends. Per the germline V gene, CDR1 is SGHNT and CDR2 is YENEEA. The CDR3 coding sequence is TGTGCCAGCGGGGGGGCGGTTAGCACAGATACGCAGTATTTT. This gives the protein CASGGAVSTDTQYF.

CDR3 in amino acids: CASSSTTGYTEAFF. CDR3 DNA sequence: TGTGCCAGCAGCTCTACGACAGGGTACACTGAAGCTTTCTTT. This chain connects TRBV7-8 to TRBJ1-1, with 7 bases fitting TRBD1. Germline CDR1 is SGHVS and CDR2 is FQNEAQ. Trimming cost V 4 bases and J 3 bases; bases outside gene matches: 5. The CDR3 extends over 14 amino acids.